Listed here is a single T cell receptor beta chain. Here immunoSEQ multiplex PCR was the method, and the copy in TCRdb shows in-frame clones only, minus some. The table shows 430,000 or so clones, with around 89% occurring only once. These data originate in a study of blood T cell repertoires in COVID-19. With V trimmed by 4 bases and J by 5 bases, 4 bases remained unmatched. Germline CDR1 reads KGHSH; CDR2 reads LQKENI. The CDR3 has 14 residues. The clonotype comes from a woman aged 40 to 50 who had recovered from COVID-19. The chain is built from TRBV18 and TRBJ1-1; 10 bases are a match to TRBD1. Input material: PBMCs or T cells enriched from blood (not recorded which). CDR3 residues: CASSRDRGNTEAFF. DNA of the CDR3: TGTGCCAGCTCACGGGACAGGGGAAATACTGAAGCTTTCTTT. Supplemented by reference TRBV18 and TRBJ1-1, the full variable domain reads NAGVMQNPRHLVRRRGQEARLRCSPMKGHSHVYWYRQLPEEGLKFMVYLQKENIIDESGMPKERFSAEFPKEGPSILRIQQVVRGDSAAYFCASSRDRGNTEAFFGQGTRLTVV.